The rows below give T cell receptor beta chains drawn from one sample of a study of cytomegalovirus exposure and HLA in healthy donors. The method was immunoSEQ multiplex PCR; TCRdb's version includes in-frame clones alone and lacks a portion of them. The table has around 94,000 clones, around 78% seen once. Specimen: PBMCs. The receptors originated from a man in his forties in good health and CMV-seronegative. The CDR3 runs from the conserved cysteine through the conserved F or W. A D gene is named only where the DNA matches it firmly. Only some rows state a clone size, as once, few, many or a class for expanded clones.

TRBV7-9	TRBJ1-4	NA	NA	TGTGCCAGCAGCTTAAGAGCGGGGGAAAAACTGTTTTTT	CASSLRAGEKLFF
TRBV7-2	TRBJ2-2	NA	NA	TGTGCCAGCAGCTTCCGTGTATCCGGGGAGCTGTTTTTT	CASSFRVSGELFF
TRBV7-2	TRBJ2-3	NA	NA	TGTGCCAGCAGCATCCCAACAGGGCTGGCGGATACGCAGTATTTT	CASSIPTGLADTQYF
TRBV2	TRBJ2-5	TRBD2	NA	TGTGCCAGCAGGGAGGATGCGGCGGGGGGGGGAGAGACCCAGTACTTC	CASREDAAGGGETQYF
TRBV9	TRBJ2-2	TRBD2	once	TGTGCCAGCAGCGTAGACGGGGGGGCCCTCACCGGGGAGCTGTTTTTT	CASSVDGGALTGELFF
TRBV7-3	TRBJ2-1	TRBD2	NA	TGTGCCAGCAGCTCCTTAGCGGGGGCCCTCAATGAGCAGTTCTTC	CASSSLAGALNEQFF
TRBV27	TRBJ1-1	NA	NA	TGTGCCAGCAGTTTAAGTGCAGGGGCGACCACTGAAGCTTTCTTT	CASSLSAGATTEAFF
TRBV6-1	TRBJ1-1	NA	once	TGTGCCAGCATGTTATTGGGGGGGAGCACTGAAGCTTTCTTT	CASMLLGGSTEAFF
TRBV23-1	TRBJ2-1	TRBD1	NA	TGCGCCAGCAGTCATGGGGGACAGGATCTATACATGGGCACCAATGAGCAGTTCTTC	CASSHGGQDLYMGTNEQFF
TRBV7-3	TRBJ1-2	NA	NA	TGTGCCAGCAGCTTATATCCAGGGCCCTATGGCTACACCTTC	CASSLYPGPYGYTF
TRBV7-2	TRBJ2-7	TRBD2	NA	TGTGCCAGCAGCCCTCTAGCGGGTAACTACGAGCAGTACTTC	CASSPLAGNYEQYF
TRBV27	TRBJ1-4	NA	NA	TGTGCCAGCCCCCCCCAGGTCAGCCTGTTTTTT	CASPPQVSLFF
TRBV9	TRBJ1-2	TRBD1	NA	TGTGCCAGCAGCTTCACCGGGACAGGGAACTATGGCTACACCTTC	CASSFTGTGNYGYTF
TRBV18	TRBJ1-1	NA	once	TGTGCCAGCTCATCCTCCGGGAGGGGCGACGGTGAAGCTTTCTTT	CASSSSGRGDGEAFF
TRBV6-4	TRBJ2-1	TRBD2	once	TGTGCCAGCAGTCCGCGGGGGGGCTCCTACAATGAGCAGTTCTTC	CASSPRGGSYNEQFF
TRBV5-4	TRBJ2-1	NA	NA	TGTGCCAGCAGCTTGGATAGGTATCAGGGCAATGAGCAGTTCTTC	CASSLDRYQGNEQFF
TRBV7-9	TRBJ2-5	NA	NA	TGTGCCAGCAGCTTAGGAGGGACTTTCCAAGAGACCCAGCACTTC	CASSLGGTFQETQHF
TRBV2	TRBJ1-1	NA	NA	TGTGCCAGCAGCGAATCAGCTCCCGGGAATAACTTTTTAGGTAACACTGAAGCTTTCTTT	CASSESAPGNNFLGNTEAFF
TRBV7-2	TRBJ1-1	NA	NA	TGTGCCAGCAGCCCAATCGGACGGAGGGTGGGGAACACTGAAGCTTTCTTT	CASSPIGRRVGNTEAFF
TRBV5-1	TRBJ1-1	NA	NA	TGCGCCAGCAGCTTGGATAGCAGGGGAACTGGAGCTTTCTTT	CASSLDSRGTGAFF
TRBV29-1	TRBJ2-1	TRBD2	few	TGCAGCGTTGCCGGGACTAGCGGGGGGGGAGAGCAGTTCTTC	CSVAGTSGGGEQFF
TRBV9	TRBJ2-3	NA	few	TGTGCCAGCAGCGTAGCTACGCGGGGGCCCACAGATACGCAGTATTTT	CASSVATRGPTDTQYF
TRBV13	TRBJ2-3	TRBD2	NA	TGTGCCAGCAGGCTTACTAGCGAGTCCACAGATACGCAGTATTTT	CASRLTSESTDTQYF
TRBV27	TRBJ1-1	NA	NA	TGTGCCAGCCGAATGGCGAACACTGAAGCTTTCTTT	CASRMANTEAFF
TRBV7-9	TRBJ2-7	TRBD2	NA	TGTGCCAGCAGCGTACTAGCGGGGGGCCTCCTTTCCTACGAGCAGTACTTC	CASSVLAGGLLSYEQYF
TRBV7-9	TRBJ2-3	TRBD2	once	TGTGCCAGCAGCTTACTTTTAGTGGCTAGCGGGCGGCCAGATACGCAGTATTTT	CASSLLLVASGRPDTQYF
TRBV4-1	TRBJ2-3	TRBD2	NA	TGCGCCAGCAGCCTAGCGGGGGGGACAGATACGCAGTATTTT	CASSLAGGTDTQYF
TRBV18	TRBJ1-2	NA	NA	TGTGCCAGCTCACCTATACGACAGTTCACCGATAACTATGGCTACACCTTC	CASSPIRQFTDNYGYTF
TRBV19	TRBJ1-2	TRBD1	NA	TGTGCCAGTAGGCCCCGGGACAGGGCTGGCTACACCTTC	CASRPRDRAGYTF
TRBV10-3	TRBJ2-7	TRBD2	NA	TGTGCCATCAGTGGGCGGGGGGACATGACCTACGAGCAGTACTTC	CAISGRGDMTYEQYF
TRBV5-1	TRBJ1-2	NA	NA	TGCGCCAGCAGCTTGGGGACCCGAAGACTAGGCTACACCTTC	CASSLGTRRLGYTF
TRBV7-9	TRBJ2-3	NA	NA	TGTGCCAGCAGCTTAGCGGGGGGACTGCGGGATACGCAGTATTTT	CASSLAGGLRDTQYF
TRBV9	TRBJ2-2	TRBD1	NA	TGTGCCAGCAGCCCGACATCCGGGACAGGGTCCACCGGGGAGCTGTTTTTT	CASSPTSGTGSTGELFF
TRBV30	TRBJ1-5	NA	NA	TGTGCCTGGAGTCATCGCGGTGGGCGGGAAAGCAATCAGCCCCAGCATTTT	CAWSHRGGRESNQPQHF
TRBV18	TRBJ2-7	NA	NA	TGTGCCAGCTCACCCGGGACACCCAACTACGAGCAGTACTTC	CASSPGTPNYEQYF
TRBV2	TRBJ1-5	NA	NA	TGTGCCAGCAGTAAGGAGGGGTCAGGCCCCCAGCATTTT	CASSKEGSGPQHF
TRBV5-4	TRBJ2-4	NA	once	TGTGCCAGCAAACCCTCGGCTCCATCAGGCATGGCCAAAAACATTCAGTACTTC	CASKPSAPSGMAKNIQYF
TRBV28	TRBJ1-6	TRBD1	NA	TGTGCCAGCAGTCTCCGGGACAGGGGTTATAATTCACCCCTCCACTTT	CASSLRDRGYNSPLHF
TRBV9	TRBJ2-3	TRBD2	NA	TGTGCCAGCAGCGTAGCTAGTAGCGGGGGGCAAGGAGATACGCAGTATTTT	CASSVASSGGQGDTQYF
TRBV30	TRBJ1-4	TRBD1	NA	TGTGCCTGGAGAACAGGGGGGAGTGAAAAACTGTTTTTT	CAWRTGGSEKLFF
TRBV5-6	TRBJ2-1	NA	NA	TGTGCCAGCAGCTTGTTTGGAAGGGGCTCCTACAATGAGCAGTTCTTC	CASSLFGRGSYNEQFF
TRBV27	TRBJ2-3	NA	few	TGTGCCAGCAGTACAAGACCCAGGGTTGATACGCAGTATTTT	CASSTRPRVDTQYF
TRBV5-1	TRBJ2-7	NA	NA	TGCGCCAGCAGCTTGCAGGGGCATTCCTACGAGCAGTACTTC	CASSLQGHSYEQYF
TRBV6-5	TRBJ1-1	NA	once	TGTGCCAGCAGTTCCCCGGAGGGGACTGAAGCTTTCTTT	CASSSPEGTEAFF
TRBV14	TRBJ2-1	TRBD1	NA	TGTGCCAGCAGCCAGGGGACAGGGTTTTACAATGAGCAGTTCTTC	CASSQGTGFYNEQFF
TRBV9	TRBJ1-3	NA	NA	TGTGCCAGCAGCCCCCGCTCTGGAAACACCATATATTTT	CASSPRSGNTIYF
TRBV19	TRBJ1-5	NA	NA	TGTGCCAGTAGTGCCCAGGCTAGCAATCAGCCCCAGCATTTT	CASSAQASNQPQHF
TRBV27	TRBJ1-5	TRBD1	NA	TGTGCCAGCACCCCAGGGGGCGCGGGACAGCCCCAGCATTTT	CASTPGGAGQPQHF